This T cell receptor (beta chain) was identified in a study of cytomegalovirus exposure and HLA in healthy donors. Study conclusions and caveats: Being productive about 87% or about 30% of the time was typical of most TCR beta V segments in an earlier analysis.

It was with 60 Vbeta and 13 Jbeta primers that the PCR ran. Generated by immunoSEQ multiplex PCR, the TCRdb table keeps only in-frame clones and is missing some. Its table lists tens of thousands of clones. Germline assignment: CDR1 LNHNV and CDR2 YYDKDF (reference sequence). This CDR3 region has 12 residues. V lost 4 bases to trimming and J lost 5 bases, with 5 bases between them. About this clone itself: Its antigen is not identified.

The specimen was PBMCs. The TCR originated in a woman in her thirties in good health and CMV-seropositive. This rearrangement joins TRBV15 to TRBJ2-2; D gene unclear. CDR3 DNA: TGTGCCACCAGCACCCATACCGGGGAGCTGTTTTTT. Translated, it gives CATSTHTGELFF. Full variable domain (missing parts from reference TRBV15 and TRBJ2-2): DAMVIQNPRYQVTQFGKPVTLSCSQTLNHNVMYWYQQKSSQAPKLLFHYYDKDFNNEADTPDNFQSRRPNTSFCFLDIRSPGLGDTAMYLCATSTHTGELFFGEGSRLTVL.